Shown below are 8 T cell receptor beta chains from a single sample sequenced in a study of blood T cells in healthy people across ages. Sample-barcoded 5' priming and a J-beta primer mix drove a second PCR of roughly 6 to 12 cycles. MiXCR, run by TCRdb on the 5' RACE reads, gives a single entry per CDR3 protein. The table lists about 800,000 distinct CDR3 sequences, roughly 25% of them singletons, with under 4.5% in the top ten. The sample also formed part of further work on T cells of mothers and their children.

The sample comprised blood. The receptors were gathered from a boy between 10 and 17 years old in good health.

V usage is TRBV2 and J usage is TRBJ2-7, with 8 nucleotides matching TRBD2. CDR1 and CDR2 (germline): SNHLY, FYNNEI. The V segment lost 5 bases and the J segment 2 bases; nucleotides outside the gene matches: 8. The CDR3 covers 15 residues. CDR3 amino acids: CASSPWREVTYEQYF. The DNA for the CDR3 is TGTGCCAGCAGTCCGTGGCGGGAGGTTACCTACGAGCAGTACTTC.

This chain joins TRBV6-2 or TRBV6-3 and TRBJ2-1; TRBD1 matches 7 bases. This CDR3 is built from 16 residues. Unmatched junction bases numbered 8, after V lost 5 bases and J lost 1 base. Germline lookup yields CDR1 MNHEY and CDR2 SVGEGT. This CDR3 is CASSDTSDRSYNEQFF. The CDR3 coding sequence is TGTGCCAGCAGTGATACCTCGGACAGGTCCTACAATGAGCAGTTCTTC.

This clonotype was observed a few times. The gene calls are TRBV29-1 and TRBJ1-3; D is possibly TRBD1 (5 bases). Germline V CDR1 and CDR2: SQVTM, ANQGSEA. The CDR3 extends over 15 amino acids. V gave up 0 bases and J gave up 0 bases, with 9 bases separating them. This chain's CDR3 is CSVEDRGTSGNTIYF. The CDR3 DNA follows: TGCAGCGTTGAAGATCGGGGGACCTCTGGAAACACCATATATTTT.

This clonotype has just a few counts. The gene calls are TRBV28 and TRBJ2-6; D is perhaps TRBD1 (6 bases). The CDR3 contains 18 residues. The V gene's germline CDR1 is MDHEN and CDR2 SYDVKM. The V and J ends lost 4 bases and 1 base respectively, with 17 bases between them. In nucleotides, the CDR3 is TGTGCCAGCAGTTCTGTGACAGGATATGTATCTGGGGCCAACGTCCTGACTTTC. This sequence encodes CASSSVTGYVSGANVLTF.

DNA of the CDR3: TGTGCCAGCAGTAAGTCGGGGGCGTTTATGAGGGAGACCCAGTACTTC. Protein sequence: CASSKSGAFMRETQYF. V usage is TRBV14 and J usage is TRBJ2-5; possibly TRBD1 or TRBD2 for D (6 bases each). V lost 6 bases, J lost 5 bases, and 22 bases lay in between. The length of the CDR3 is 16 residues. Germline CDR1 SGHDN, CDR2 FVKESK.

This clonotype has more than one count but fewer than ten. The rearrangement uses TRBV9 and TRBJ2-3, with 11 bases aligning to TRBD2. The CDR3 contains 13 residues. Trimming removed 3 bases from V and 6 bases from J; junction bases left unmatched: 0. Germline V gene lookup returns CDR1 SGDLS and CDR2 YYNGEE. The chain's CDR3 is CASSGLAGDTQYF. The CDR3 coding sequence is TGTGCCAGCAGCGGACTAGCGGGGGATACGCAGTATTTT. The whole variable domain, remainder taken from reference TRBV9 and TRBJ2-3, is DSGVTQTPKHLITATGQRVTLRCSPRSGDLSVYWYQQSLDQGLQFLIQYYNGEERAKGNILERFSAQQFPDLHSELNLSSLELGDSALYFCASSGLAGDTQYFGPGTRLTVL.

This clonotype has more than one count but fewer than ten. This chain connects TRBV7-2 to TRBJ2-7; D might be TRBD2 (5 bases). The CDR3 covers 13 residues. Trimming cost V 5 bases and J 4 bases, with 12 bases left between them. CDR1 SGHTA and CDR2 FQGNSA come from the germline V gene. The CDR3 loop reads CASSPVRGYEQYF. The CDR3 DNA follows: TGTGCCAGCAGCCCCGTCCGGGGATACGAGCAGTACTTC.

Only a few counts were recorded for this clonotype. The V gene is TRBV11-2, the J gene TRBJ2-6; no clear D. V was clipped by 6 bases and J by 3 bases, with 6 bases between them. Germline loops: CDR1 SGHAT, CDR2 FQNNGV. The CDR3 totals 13 residues. The CDR3 DNA reads TGTGCCAGCAGGTTGATTGGGGCCAACGTCCTGACTTTC. Its protein is CASRLIGANVLTF.